This entry is about one TCR beta chain. The table lists this clonotype with many counts. The clone's antigen remains unknown. The record has no base qualities; no much larger clone is one base away. These data come from a study listed by TCRdb under 2016. According to the germline V gene, CDR1 reads LGHNA and CDR2 reads YSLEER. V is clipped by 3 bases and J by 0 bases, and the sequence between their germline boundaries is 8 bases long. The CDR3 goes from the cysteine to the phenylalanine over 14 residues. Only the CDR3 portion is preserved as DNA: 42 bases, with reading frame beginning at the first base. Libraries were made using RT-PCR. Sequencing was carried out with an Illumina MiSeq. TCRdb reprocessing: public reads trimmed at Q25 with fastp, clones called with MiXCR, in-frame beta chains kept. Rows merge per CDR3 protein into single entries with the most common DNA and genes. Within this sample are more than 550,000 distinct CDR3 sequences, with 13% to 15% of them counted one time only. Clones ranked in the top ten supply about 3.6% of the sample.

Sequencing was performed on memory CD4+ T cells from blood. The chain links TRBV4-3 with TRBJ1-2, with no D gene named confidently. This sequence was found in a female donor in good health, serving as a healthy control. In nucleotides, the sequence is TGCGCCAGCAGCCAGGGATCGACTAACTATGGCTACACCTTC. It specifies CASSQGSTNYGYTF.